These 2 T cell receptor beta chains came from one sample sequenced in a study of control samples from healthy donors and cancer patients. TCRdb keeps only in-frame clones here, not all; method: immunoSEQ multiplex PCR. Of some 120,000 clones listed, roughly 87% are singletons. The specimen was blood. The receptors were sampled from a man aged 18 to 35 in good health.

This clone is a singleton in its sample. The genes are TRBV6-1 and TRBJ1-4, with D possibly TRBD1 on 6 matching bases. In germline, CDR1 is MNHNS, CDR2 SASEGT. The V gene lost 7 bases and the J gene lost 7 bases, with 13 bases spanning the gap. The CDR3 runs to 13 residues. The CDR3 DNA reads as TGTGCCAGCACCCGACAGGCGGGTGAAAAACTGTTTTTT. As protein: CASTRQAGEKLFF.

The J gene is TRBJ2-7, the V gene TRBV10-3, with 7 bases lining up with TRBD1. J gave up 5 bases and V 4 bases, and 8 bases lay outside the gene matches. This CDR3 comprises 14 residues. The germline CDR1 and CDR2 sequences are ENHRY and SYGVKD. CDR3 in DNA: TGTGCCATCAGTGGAGGGGGCGCGAACCACGAGCAGTACTTC. It yields the protein CAISGGGANHEQYF.